This T cell receptor beta chain was observed in a study of blood T cell repertoires in COVID-19. For the study at large: COVID-19 samples, acute and convalescent, were from the United States, Italy and Spain. PBMCs, B-cell-depleted T cells, or T cells provided the cDNA or gDNA that made up the material.

Per the authors' pipeline: Reference gene primer amplification gave estimated nucleated cell counts. Sequencing used immunoSEQ multiplex PCR; TCRdb keeps in-frame clones, though not all of them. The D gene and trimming were derived from the DNA, and the V and J assignments and clone size from that table. The data show about 200,000 clones, approximately 83% seen once. The CDR3 is 16 amino acids. The germline gives CDR1 MNHNS, CDR2 SASEGT. Trimming removed 1 base at V and 5 bases at J, with 15 bases between. The genes are TRBV6-1 and TRBJ2-4; D is uncertain. Sequenced sample: peripheral blood. The receptor's source is a human donor with active or convalescent COVID-19. The donor label of this sample is uncertain. The CDR3 loop reads CASSEEALVSQNIQYF. CDR3 nucleotide sequence: TGTGCCAGCAGTGAAGAAGCTTTGGTTAGTCAAAACATTCAGTACTTC.